Listed below are T cell receptor beta chains from one sample, sequenced in a study of cytomegalovirus exposure and HLA in healthy donors. Here immunoSEQ multiplex PCR was the method, and the copy in TCRdb shows in-frame clones only, minus some. The sample lists approximately 160,000 clones, more than 60% occurring once. The sequenced sample was PBMCs. The receptors shown here come from a male donor in good health and CMV-seronegative. Both conserved end residues are part of each CDR3. The D gene is left open where the match is weak. The size entry is marked missing in some rows and otherwise reads once, few, many or a size class.

d_call j_call clone_size v_call cdr3_nt cdr3_aa
TRBD1 TRBJ2-2 NA TRBV5-5 TGTGCCAGCAGAACCGGGACAGGGGGCTACACCGGGGAGCTGTTTTTT CASRTGTGGYTGELFF
TRBD2 TRBJ2-2 NA TRBV5-1 TGCGCCAGCGGAGCTAAGCTAGCGGGAGGGCCGAGCGGGGAGCTGTTTTTT CASGAKLAGGPSGELFF
NA TRBJ2-6 NA TRBV19 TGTGCAAGTAGCATCTCTGGGGCCAACGTCCTGACTTTC CASSISGANVLTF
NA TRBJ2-1 NA TRBV5-4 TGTGCCAGCAGCTATAAAACCGGGACATACAATGAGCAGTTCTTC CASSYKTGTYNEQFF
TRBD1 TRBJ1-1 NA TRBV4-1 TGCGCCAGCAGCCACGCCGGGACAGGGAACACTGAAGCTTTCTTT CASSHAGTGNTEAFF
TRBD2 TRBJ2-5 NA TRBV4-1 TGCGCCAGCAGCCAAGAGGGTAGCGGGAGAGCTGAGACCCAGTACTTC CASSQEGSGRAETQYF
TRBD1 TRBJ1-2 NA TRBV7-2 TGTGCCAGCAGCTCCAGGACAGGGGAGTACACCTTC CASSSRTGEYTF
NA TRBJ2-7 NA TRBV2 TGTGCCAGCAGGCGGGAATCCTACGAGCAGTACTTC CASRRESYEQYF
NA TRBJ1-1 NA TRBV9 TGTGCCAGCAACCCATGGGGCCCCACTGAAGCTTTCTTT CASNPWGPTEAFF
NA TRBJ2-7 NA TRBV7-3 TGTGCCAGCAGCTCCCGAACAGAATCCTACGAGCAGTACTTC CASSSRTESYEQYF
NA TRBJ2-7 NA TRBV28 TGTGCCACCCTCAAAGACAGCTCCTACGAGCAGTACTTC CATLKDSSYEQYF
NA TRBJ1-6 once TRBV6-5 TGTGCCAGCAGTTGGGGCAGTACGTCCTATAATTCACCCCTCCACTTT CASSWGSTSYNSPLHF
NA TRBJ2-7 NA TRBV6-5 TGTGCCAGCAGTTACTCCTCGGTAAGCTCCTACGAGCAGTACTTC CASSYSSVSSYEQYF
TRBD1 TRBJ2-5 NA TRBV7-6 TGTGCCAGCAGCCCCCGTAGGACAGGGGGCGCGGAGACCCAGTACTTC CASSPRRTGGAETQYF
TRBD1 TRBJ1-5 NA TRBV5-1 TGCGCCAGCAGCTGGACAGGGGGAATTAATCAGCTCCAGCATTTT CASSWTGGINQLQHF
NA TRBJ2-5 NA TRBV6-5 TGTGCCAGCAGTTATAGAGGGCAAGAGACCCAGTACTTC CASSYRGQETQYF
NA TRBJ1-3 once TRBV19 TGTGCCAGTAGTATGGGACAACACTCTGGAAACACCATATATTTT CASSMGQHSGNTIYF
NA TRBJ1-1 NA TRBV28 TGTGCCAGCAGTTTCCCCCTTAGCCAGACGGAGAACACTGAAGCTTTCTTT CASSFPLSQTENTEAFF
NA TRBJ1-5 NA TRBV30 TGTGCCTGGACTACAGGGAATCAGCCCCAGCATTTT CAWTTGNQPQHF
NA TRBJ1-5 NA TRBV9 TGTGCCAGCAGCGTTAGCCCCAATCAGCCCCAGCATTTT CASSVSPNQPQHF
NA TRBJ2-2 NA TRBV5-8 TGTGCCAGCAGCTTGTACAGGCAGACCGGGGAGCTGTTTTTT CASSLYRQTGELFF
TRBD1 TRBJ1-4 once TRBV28 TGTGCCAGCAGGACAGGGGCTAATGAAAAACTGTTTTTT CASRTGANEKLFF
NA TRBJ2-1 few TRBV7-6 TGTGCCCCCCAACGGGAGCGGGCCTACAATGAGCAGTTCTTC CAPQRERAYNEQFF
TRBD2 TRBJ2-1 NA TRBV5-1 TGCGCCAGCAGCTTTTGGAGCGGGGGGGACGAGCAGTTCTTC CASSFWSGGDEQFF
TRBD1 TRBJ1-2 few TRBV10-3 TGTGCCATCAGTGAGTCGGGTGGACAGGGACAGGGCTACACCTTC CAISESGGQGQGYTF
NA TRBJ1-1 NA TRBV6-1 TGTGCCAGCAGTGAAGTGAGGGCGAACACTGAAGCTTTCTTT CASSEVRANTEAFF
TRBD1 TRBJ1-5 NA TRBV2 TGTGCCAGCGGGGGCCCGGGACAGGGACTCAGACTTCCTCAGCCCCAGCATTTT CASGGPGQGLRLPQPQHF
NA TRBJ1-1 NA TRBV19 TGTGCCAGTAGTATGAACAGGGCTCGGGGGGTGAACACTGAAGCTTTCTTT CASSMNRARGVNTEAFF
NA TRBJ2-3 NA TRBV5-1 TGCGCCAGCAGCTTCGGGGGAAGCGTCACAGATACGCAGTATTTT CASSFGGSVTDTQYF
NA TRBJ1-2 few TRBV18 TGTGCCAGCTCGCACCAAGGACAGACCGATTATGGCTACACCTTC CASSHQGQTDYGYTF
TRBD2 TRBJ2-1 NA TRBV7-2 TGTGCCAGCAGCTTAGTGGGCGGGACTAGTAGGAATGAGCAGTTCTTC CASSLVGGTSRNEQFF
NA TRBJ2-3 NA TRBV7-9 TGTGCCAGCAGCTTAACTAGTGTCGGAGATACGCAGTATTTT CASSLTSVGDTQYF
TRBD1 TRBJ1-6 NA TRBV5-1 TGCGCCAGCAACTCCGGGACAGCTAATTCACCCCTCCACTTT CASNSGTANSPLHF
NA TRBJ2-1 few TRBV9 TGTGCCAGCAGCGTATCGGCTAGCTCCTACAATGAGCAGTTCTTC CASSVSASSYNEQFF
NA TRBJ2-6 NA TRBV6-5 TGTGCCAGCAGTGGCAACTCTGGGGCCAACGTCCCGACTTTC CASSGNSGANVPTF
NA TRBJ1-5 NA TRBV6-6 TGTGCCAGCAGTTACGAACAGCAATATCAGCCCCAGCATTTT CASSYEQQYQPQHF
NA TRBJ2-1 NA TRBV11-2 TGTGCCAGCAGCTTAACCCCTCCCGGGGGAATGTACAATGAAGAGCAGTTCTTC CASSLTPPGGMYNEEQFF
NA TRBJ2-5 NA TRBV7-6 TGTGCCAGCAAGGGGATAGGGGAGACCCAGTACTTC CASKGIGETQYF
TRBD1 TRBJ1-1 NA TRBV9 TGTGCCAGCAGCGCCCGACTGGACAGGGTCCCCACTGAAGCTTTCTTT CASSARLDRVPTEAFF
TRBD2 TRBJ2-3 NA TRBV4-1 TGCGCCAGCAGCCGGGGCACTAGCGGGCCCACAGATACGCAGTATTTT CASSRGTSGPTDTQYF
TRBD1 TRBJ2-7 few TRBV27 TGTGCCAGCAGTCGGGACAGGGGGCGCACCCCCTACGAGCAGTACTTC CASSRDRGRTPYEQYF
NA TRBJ2-5 NA TRBV2 TGTGCCAGCAGTGCCCGTCCAGAGACCCAGTACTTC CASSARPETQYF
TRBD1 TRBJ2-3 NA TRBV5-1 TGCGCCAGCAGCTGGGGGCCGACAGGGGCAGATACGCAGTATTTT CASSWGPTGADTQYF
NA TRBJ1-2 NA TRBV6-6 TGTGCCAGCAGTCTGGACAGTGCTTATGGCTACACCTTC CASSLDSAYGYTF
TRBD1 TRBJ2-1 NA TRBV7-3 TGTGCCAGCAGCCCTCGGACAGGGAGTAATGAGCAGTTCTTC CASSPRTGSNEQFF
NA TRBJ1-1 NA TRBV7-3 TGTGCCAGCAGCCCAACAATGAACACTGAAGCTTTCTTT CASSPTMNTEAFF
NA TRBJ1-5 NA TRBV19 TGTGCCAGTAGTATCTCACAGGGTTACGGGCAGCCCCAGCATTTT CASSISQGYGQPQHF
TRBD1 TRBJ1-5 NA TRBV7-8 TGTGCCAGCAGCCCTGGGACAGGAGGCAATCAGCCCCAGCATTTT CASSPGTGGNQPQHF
NA TRBJ1-2 few TRBV18 TGTGCCAGCTCACCATCCCAGGATGGTTATGGCTACACCTTC CASSPSQDGYGYTF
TRBD1 TRBJ2-6 NA TRBV18 TGTGCCAGCTCACCAACGACAGGGCCCCGCTCTGGGGCCAACGTCCTGACTTTC CASSPTTGPRSGANVLTF
NA TRBJ1-5 NA TRBV15 TGTGCCACCAGCAGAGCCCTTCGCTCCAACATGAGGCGCAATCAGCCCCAGCATTTT CATSRALRSNMRRNQPQHF